This T cell receptor (beta chain) originates from a study of identical twins. Trimming at V came to 0 bases and at J to 4 bases, leaving 7 bases not matched to a gene. In germline, CDR1 is SGHRS, CDR2 YFSETQ. The CDR3 runs 16 residues. This clonotype was seen more than once but under ten times. All donors were healthy Caucasians. One entry per CDR3 protein, called by TCRdb with MiXCR from the 5' RACE reads. The profile shows nearly 650,000 distinct CDR3 sequences, roughly 6.6% of them singletons. The data also belong to a second study, concerning yellow fever vaccine responses in identical twins.

The sample comprised PBMCs. The J gene is TRBJ2-7, the V gene TRBV5-1; 10 nucleotides align to TRBD1. This TCR was sampled from a woman aged 18-29 years in good health. CDR3 residues: CASSLAGTGALYEQYF. The CDR3 DNA sequence: TGCGCCAGCAGCTTGGCCGGGACAGGGGCCCTATACGAGCAGTACTTC.